This T cell receptor beta chain stems from a study of immune heterogeneity within non-small cell lung tumors. Study context: Of the tumors, several were squamous cell, 10 non-squamous, and 1 not otherwise specified.

Each sample used approximately 570 ng of genomic DNA from bulk tumor tissue. Multiple biopsies spaced far apart were taken from each primary tumor during surgery. With untreated, newly diagnosed non-small cell lung cancer, the patients went on to undergo curative surgery. Surgery with curative intent was being performed on the donors, who were newly diagnosed non-small cell lung cancer patients. Deletions cut 7 bases from V and 2 bases from J, with 18 bases between. The CDR3 is made up of 15 amino acids. CDR1 and CDR2 (germline): MGHRA, YSYEKL. Amplification of TCR beta CDR3 was performed by multiplex PCR with 32 V and 13 J primers. Via MiXCR, TCRdb re-called the multiplex PCR reads, giving one row per CDR3 protein. Here the sample spans about 15,000 distinct CDR3 sequences, more than 30% being singletons. This clonotype is categorized as medium-sized.

The sample consisted of lung tumor tissue. The clonotype comes from a woman in her 50s with non-small cell lung cancer. The J gene is TRBJ2-7, the V gene TRBV4-1; D might be TRBD2 (6 bases). The CDR3 here is CASTPGMGGTYEQYF. The CDR3 nucleotides are TGCGCCAGCACCCCCGGGATGGGGGGAACCTACGAGCAGTACTTC.